The clone carrying this T cell receptor (beta chain) was detected ten times or more. Its matching antigen is unknown. The record originates from a study of T cells in Graves' hyperthyroidism and ophthalmopathy. Researchers amplified the TCR beta CDR3 regions from RNA transcripts. HTBI primers were used for first-round RT-PCR of the TCR CDR3. TCRdb re-analysed the multiplex PCR reads in MiXCR, keeping a single row per CDR3 protein. Here the sample spans 250,000 or so distinct CDR3 sequences, 13% to 15% being singletons. This CDR3 is built from 16 residues. Germline lookup yields CDR1 ENHRY and CDR2 SYGVKD. Trimming removed 7 bases at V and 1 base at J, with 20 bases between. Disease duration under 2 months; hyperthyroidism patients were aged 18 to 65. Diagnosis relied on clinical symptoms, serum thyroxine and TRAb, thyroid ultrasound and orbital computed tomography. The study, taken as a whole, reports: Most expanded thyroid clonotypes above 0.001 also appeared in blood.

The clonotype originates from a woman between 45 and 60 years old with Graves' hyperthyroidism that later progressed to Graves' ophthalmopathy. Input material: blood. The genes are TRBV10-3 and TRBJ2-7, with D unresolved. The CDR3 coding sequence is TGTGCCATCAAACCCTCACTGTCGCAAGAATCCTACGAGCAGTACTTC. This encodes CAIKPSLSQESYEQYF.